These 7 T cell receptor beta chains came from one sample sequenced in a study of blood T cell repertoires in COVID-19. Sequencing used immunoSEQ multiplex PCR; TCRdb keeps in-frame clones, though not all of them. The sample includes approximately 19,000 clones, approximately 78% of them seen just once. The sequenced material came from peripheral blood. The receptors originated from a man aged 55 to 70 with acute or convalescent COVID-19.

This chain connects TRBV6-5 to TRBJ2-1; D unclear. Trimming shortened V by 5 bases and J by 4 bases, and 9 bases separated the two germline ends. The germline CDR1 and CDR2 sequences are MNHEY and SVGAGI. The CDR3 has 13 residues. The DNA of the CDR3 is TGTGCCAGCAGTCCCGGTCCTTACAATGAGCAGTTCTTC. This codes for CASSPGPYNEQFF.

This chain links TRBV7-2 with TRBJ2-1; D remains ambiguous. The CDR3 is 18 amino acids. Trimming stripped 1 base from V and 6 bases from J, with 22 bases between. Germline CDR1 reads SGHTA; CDR2 reads FQGNSA. Written as DNA, the CDR3 is TGTGCCAGCAGCTTAGAAGCTGGCAGGATCCTGTCGTCCAATGAGCAGTTCTTC. Translating gives CASSLEAGRILSSNEQFF.

The chain couples TRBV7-9 to TRBJ1-1, with D tentatively TRBD1 (5 bases). CDR3 length equals 14 residues. Between the trimmed V and J ends, which lost 1 base and 3 bases, there was a span of 9 bases. The germline V gene encodes CDR1 SEHNR and CDR2 FQNEAQ (reference sequence). The CDR3, as DNA: TGTGCCAGCAGCTTAGGGGGGGAGTACACTGAAGCTTTCTTT. Translation: CASSLGGEYTEAFF. The variable domain in full, with the rest retrieved from reference TRBV7-9 and TRBJ1-1, is DTGVSQNPRHKITKRGQNVTFRCDPISEHNRLYWYRQTLGQGPEFLTYFQNEAQLEKSRLLSDRFSAERPKGSFSTLEIQRTEQGDSAMYLCASSLGGEYTEAFFGQGTRLTVV.

The CDR3 DNA reads TGTGCCAGCATCAGGCGGGAGAAGGGGTACACCTTC. This codes for CASIRREKGYTF. The chain is built from TRBV7-9 and TRBJ1-2; possible D gene TRBD1, 5 bases. CDR1 is SEHNR, CDR2 FQNEAQ, per germline (reference sequence). V lost 7 bases and J lost 11, with 17 bases in between. The CDR3 loop spans 12 amino acids. The full variable domain, with the rest looked up from reference TRBV7-9 and TRBJ1-2, is DTGVSQNPRHKITKRGQNVTFRCDPISEHNRLYWYRQTLGQGPEFLTYFQNEAQLEKSRLLSDRFSAERPKGSFSTLEIQRTEQGDSAMYLCASIRREKGYTFGSGTRLTVV.

The rearrangement links TRBV5-1 to TRBJ1-4; no firm D call. Trimming took off 4 bases at V and 5 bases at J, with 15 bases between the two ends. Germline lookup yields CDR1 SGHRS and CDR2 YFSETQ. This CDR3 comprises 15 residues. The CDR3 reads CASSPPGGMNEKLFF. The CDR3 bases are TGCGCCAGCAGCCCTCCGGGAGGAATGAATGAAAAACTGTTTTTT.

This chain joins TRBV14 and TRBJ2-6, with a weak D call TRBD1 (5 bases). Trimming cost V 0 bases and J 8 bases, with 11 bases left between them. The germline CDR1 and CDR2 sequences are SGHDN and FVKESK. The CDR3 has 15 residues. CDR3 nucleotides: TGTGCCAGCAGCCAAGACCCCAGGGCGACCAACGTCCTGACTTTC. Amino acids: CASSQDPRATNVLTF.

This chain uses TRBV27 with TRBJ1-5; no reliable D call. Germline CDR1 reads MNHEY; CDR2 reads SMNVEV (reference sequence). CDR3 length: 14 amino acids. Trimming shortened V by 5 bases and J by 1 base, and 9 bases separated the two germline ends. CDR3 sequence reads: CASSRGSSNQPQHF. The CDR3 DNA reads TGTGCCAGCAGTCGGGGAAGCAGCAATCAGCCCCAGCATTTT.